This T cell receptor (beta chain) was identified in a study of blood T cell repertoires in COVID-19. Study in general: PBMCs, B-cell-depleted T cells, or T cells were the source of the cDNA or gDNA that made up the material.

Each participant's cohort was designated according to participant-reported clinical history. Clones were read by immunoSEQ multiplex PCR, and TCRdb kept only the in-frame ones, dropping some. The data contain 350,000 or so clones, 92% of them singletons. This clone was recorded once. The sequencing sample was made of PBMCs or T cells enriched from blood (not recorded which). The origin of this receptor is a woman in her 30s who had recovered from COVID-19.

In DNA, the CDR3 is TGTGCCAGCAGCCAAGCGGGGGCTAGCGGCTACGAGCAGTACTTC. Its translation is CASSQAGASGYEQYF. V gene TRBV3-1 (or the pseudogene TRBV3-2) combines with J gene TRBJ2-7; possible D gene TRBD2, 7 bases. V lost 1 base to trimming and J lost 3 bases, with 13 bases between them. The CDR3 loop spans 15 amino acids. CDR1 LGHDT and CDR2 YNNKEL come from the germline V gene (reference sequence).